The 26 T cell receptor beta chains given below trace back to one sample, sequenced in a study of early T cells in non-severe SARS-CoV-2 infection. TCRdb used MiXCR to reprocess the 5' RACE reads, holding one entry per CDR3 protein. Among approximately 70,000 distinct CDR3 sequences, 9.5% to 13% were seen once, and the ten largest hold 7.6%. This specimen consisted of whole blood, obtained at baseline. These receptor sequences come from an adult who was a healthcare worker with PCR-confirmed SARS-CoV-2 infection or an uninfected control (not recorded which).

In this sample, this clonotype turned up a few times. The chain carries TRBV20-1 and TRBJ2-3; 7 bases line up with TRBD2. V shed 5 bases and J 1 base; nucleotides not matched to a gene: 6. Germline-derived CDR1 and CDR2 are DFQATT and SNEGSKA (reference sequence). The CDR3 covers 14 residues. CDR3 amino acids: CSASPTSCTDTQYF. The CDR3 coding sequence is TGCAGTGCTTCGCCGACTAGCTGCACAGATACGCAGTATTTT.

This clonotype was observed at least ten times. The genes are TRBV5-1 and TRBJ2-3, with a possible D match to TRBD2 (5 bases). Per germline, CDR1 SGHRS and CDR2 YFSETQ. Trimming took 4 bases from V and 1 from J, leaving 16 bases between them. The CDR3 sequence is 16 residues long. CDR3 in amino acids: CASSPSTSGGTDTQYF. The CDR3 DNA is TGCGCCAGCAGCCCCTCCACTAGTGGCGGCACAGATACGCAGTATTTT.

There are many counts of this clonotype. This chain links TRBV9 with TRBJ2-1, with 12 bases matching TRBD1. J gave up 6 bases and V 0 bases, and 4 bases lay outside the gene matches. Germline V lookup: CDR1 SGDLS, CDR2 YYNGEE. CDR3 length: 16 amino acids. The CDR3 DNA reads TGTGCCAGCAGCGTAGCGGGACAGGGGGCGTCCAATGAGCAGTTCTTC. This encodes CASSVAGQGASNEQFF.

This rearrangement joins TRBV12-3 or TRBV12-4 to TRBJ1-5; unclear D gene. Between the trimmed V and J ends, which lost 8 bases and 4 bases, there was a span of 12 bases. The CDR3 is 13 residues long. CDR3 DNA sequence: TGTGCCAGCGAGGTAGGCGGGAATCAGCCCCAGCATTTT. Its translation is CASEVGGNQPQHF.

This clonotype was seen many times. This chain joins TRBV7-9 and TRBJ2-7; the match to TRBD1 covers 7 bases. Trimming took 5 bases from V and 7 from J; bases not matched to a gene: 11. Germline V gene data show CDR1 as SEHNR and CDR2 as FQNEAQ (reference sequence). CDR3 length: 14 residues. CDR3 coding DNA: TGTGCCAGCAGCCCCCTGGGACAGTCGAGGGAGCAGTACTTC. Amino acid sequence: CASSPLGQSREQYF. The entire variable domain, with the rest obtained from reference TRBV7-9 and TRBJ2-7, is as follows: DTGVSQNPRHKITKRGQNVTFRCDPISEHNRLYWYRQTLGQGPEFLTYFQNEAQLEKSRLLSDRFSAERPKGSFSTLEIQRTEQGDSAMYLCASSPLGQSREQYFGPGTRLTVT.

This clonotype has just a few counts. This chain joins TRBV11-1 and TRBJ2-7; perhaps TRBD1 as D (6 bases). Per the germline V gene, CDR1 is SGHAT and CDR2 is FQDESV (reference sequence). The CDR3 is 15 residues long. Trimming took off 5 bases at V and 2 bases at J, with 16 bases between the two ends. CDR3 sequence: CASSPRGQGTYEQYF. The DNA of the CDR3 is TGTGCCAGCAGCCCCAGAGGTCAGGGGACCTACGAGCAGTACTTC.

This clonotype was seen many times. The V and J genes are TRBV5-4 and TRBJ2-7; 7 nucleotides align to TRBD1. This CDR3 contains 16 residues. Trimming cost V 0 bases and J 0 bases; bases outside gene matches: 6. Germline values: CDR1 SGHNT, CDR2 YYREEE (reference sequence). In nucleotides, the CDR3 is TGTGCCAGCAGCTTGGTCAAGGGGGACAGCTCCTACGAGCAGTACTTC. As protein: CASSLVKGDSSYEQYF.

This clonotype has just a few counts. The rearrangement uses TRBV4-1 and TRBJ2-3, with TRBD2 identical over 9 bases. The length of the CDR3 is 18 residues. Germline CDR1 reads MGHRA; CDR2 reads YSYEKL. J lost 2 bases, V lost 1 base, and 10 bases had no gene match. The CDR3 DNA follows: TGCGCCAGCAGCCAAGGAACTCAGTTAGCGGGGGTCACAGATACGCAGTATTTT. It encodes CASSQGTQLAGVTDTQYF.

A note on this clonotype: It may be a read error: a sequence one base away is much more abundant. V gene TRBV5-6 combines with J gene TRBJ2-2; a weak D match, TRBD2 (5 bases). The CDR3 spans 15 residues. CDR1 SGHDT and CDR2 YYEEEE come from the germline V gene. CDR3 bases: TGTGCCAGCAGCTTGGGGCCTTCGAACACCGGGGAGCTGGTTTTT. It encodes CASSLGPSNTGELVF.

This clonotype was seen repeatedly, ten times or more. This sequence joins TRBV7-9 and TRBJ2-3, with D uncertain. This CDR3 is 15 amino acids long. Germline values: CDR1 SEHNR, CDR2 FQNEAQ (reference sequence). V was trimmed by 5 bases and J by 4 bases, leaving 16 bases between them. The CDR3 here is CASSVQFSSADTQYF. The CDR3 DNA reads TGTGCCAGCAGCGTACAGTTCTCATCAGCAGATACGCAGTATTTT.

The chain recombines TRBV5-1 with TRBJ1-5; the D gene is possibly TRBD1 (5 bases). The ends were cut back, 6 bases at V and 3 bases at J, with 10 bases in the middle. CDR3 length: 13 amino acids. CDR1 is SGHRS and CDR2 is YFSETQ in the germline V gene. Here the CDR3 DNA reads TGCGCCAGCAAGCCGGGGGACAATCAGCCCCAGCATTTT. It specifies CASKPGDNQPQHF. Full variable domain (remainder filled in from reference TRBV5-1 and TRBJ1-5): KAGVTQTPRYLIKTRGQQVTLSCSPISGHRSVSWYQQTPGQGLQFLFEYFSETQRNKGNFPGRFSGRQFSNSRSEMNVSTLELGDSALYLCASKPGDNQPQHFGDGTRLSIL.

This clonotype appeared a few times. The J gene is TRBJ1-1, the V gene TRBV12-5; TRBD1 matches 8 bases. CDR1 is LGHNT, CDR2 FRNRAP, per germline. The CDR3 spans 15 residues. The V and J ends lost 0 bases and 5 bases, in that order; junction bases with no gene match: 5. Here the CDR3 DNA reads TGTGCTAGTGGTTTGGTACGGACAGGGTATACTGAAGCTTTCTTT. It specifies CASGLVRTGYTEAFF.

This clonotype was recorded a few times. V usage is TRBV10-3 and J usage is TRBJ2-2; 9 positions match TRBD1. The V and J ends lost 7 bases and 5 bases, in that order; junction bases with no gene match: 2. This CDR3 region has 13 residues. CDR1 ENHRY and CDR2 SYGVKD come from the germline V gene. The CDR3 DNA is TGTGCCATCACCGGGACAGGGACCGGGGAGCTGTTTTTT. Encoded protein: CAITGTGTGELFF.

This clonotype has a count of ten or more. This sequence joins TRBV6-2 or TRBV6-3 and TRBJ2-7; weak D call: TRBD2 (5 bases). V shed 8 bases and J shed 11 bases, with 19 bases lying between them. This CDR3 has 12 residues. Germline lookup yields CDR1 MNHEY and CDR2 SVGEGT. The DNA for the CDR3 is TGTGCCAGCGGGTGGACTCTACGAGAGGAGTACTTC. Translation: CASGWTLREEYF.

Ten or more counts support this clonotype. The chain combines TRBV14 with TRBJ2-1; D might be TRBD1 or TRBD2, each matching 5 bases. Trimming removed 2 bases at V and 8 bases at J, with 13 bases between. Per germline, CDR1 SGHDN and CDR2 FVKESK. This CDR3 contains 14 residues. Here the CDR3 DNA reads TGTGCCAGCAGCCAAATGGGGCTAGCTTATGAGCAGTTCTTC. It codes for CASSQMGLAYEQFF. The full variable domain, rest sourced from reference TRBV14 and TRBJ2-1, is EAGVTQFPSHSVIEKGQTVTLRCDPISGHDNLYWYRRVMGKEIKFLLHFVKESKQDESGMPNNRFLAERTGGTYSTLKVQPAELEDSGVYFCASSQMGLAYEQFFGPGTRLTVL.

The chain is built from TRBV2 and TRBJ2-3; 10 positions match TRBD1. CDR3 length: 17 amino acids. The germline CDR1 and CDR2 sequences are SNHLY and FYNNEI. J was trimmed by 4 bases and V by 1 base; bases with no gene match: 8. CDR3 protein: CASSEGGRDRGADTQYF. In DNA, the CDR3 is TGTGCCAGCAGTGAAGGGGGCCGGGACAGGGGAGCAGATACGCAGTATTTT. Based on the CDR3 plus reference TRBV2 and TRBJ2-3, the full variable domain is EPEVTQTPSHQVTQMGQEVILRCVPISNHLYFYWYRQILGQKVEFLVSFYNNEISEKSEIFDDQFSVERPDGSNFTLKIRSTKLEDSAMYFCASSEGGRDRGADTQYFGPGTRLTVL.

This clonotype occurred a few times. The chain joins TRBV6-1 to TRBJ2-1; 12 nucleotides align to TRBD2. V trimming: 5 bases; J trimming: 2 bases; junction bases outside the gene matches: 4. The CDR3 has 16 residues. Germline V lookup: CDR1 MNHNS, CDR2 SASEGT. CDR3 loop: CASSKTSGGTYNEQFF. In DNA, the CDR3 is TGTGCCAGCAGTAAAACTAGCGGGGGGACCTACAATGAGCAGTTCTTC.

This chain links TRBV29-1 with TRBJ1-2; TRBD1 might be the D (6 bases). Germline-derived CDR1 and CDR2 are SQVTM and ANQGSEA. The CDR3 is 13 residues long. V was pared by 3 bases and J by 4 bases, with 12 bases between. The CDR3 reads CSVDEGGGYGYTF. The CDR3 nucleotides are TGCAGCGTTGATGAAGGGGGGGGCTATGGCTACACCTTC.

The chain uses TRBV5-1 and TRBJ2-7; TRBD1 agrees at 7 bases. The V and J ends lost 4 bases and 4 bases, in that order; junction bases with no gene match: 11. The CDR3 contains 15 residues. CDR1 and CDR2 (germline): SGHRS, YFSETQ. CDR3 DNA: TGCGCCAGCAGCCTTGAACAGGGGAAATGGTACGAGCAGTACTTC. Its protein product is CASSLEQGKWYEQYF.

In this sample, this clonotype turned up many times. In DNA form, the CDR3 reads TGTGCCAGCAACCAGGGGGAGACCCAGTACTTC. Translation: CASNQGETQYF. The chain couples TRBV25-1 to TRBJ2-5; D might be TRBD1 (6 bases). Germline assignment: CDR1 MGHDK and CDR2 SYGVNS. The CDR3 runs 11 residues. Between the trimmed V and J ends, which lost 7 bases and 5 bases, there was a span of 8 bases.

This clonotype came up many times. The rearrangement uses TRBV5-1 and TRBJ2-7; D call uncertain. V was cut by 2 bases and J by 1 base, with 10 bases left in between. Germline V gives CDR1 SGHRS, CDR2 YFSETQ. The CDR3 contains 14 residues. The CDR3 loop reads CASSFIWGSYEQYF. The CDR3 bases are TGCGCCAGCAGCTTTATATGGGGATCCTACGAGCAGTACTTC.

J is TRBJ2-7 and V is TRBV10-3; maybe TRBD1 (5 bases). CDR1 is ENHRY and CDR2 is SYGVKD in the germline V gene. V lost 3 bases and J 3 bases, leaving 9 bases between the germline ends. The CDR3 consists of 13 residues. The DNA for the CDR3 is TGTGCCATCAGTGATGGGCAGGGCTACGAGCAGTACTTC. Translating gives CAISDGQGYEQYF.

This clonotype turned up a few times. The gene calls are TRBV11-2 and TRBJ2-3; weak D call: TRBD1 (5 bases). V gave up 3 bases and J gave up 0 bases, with 13 bases separating them. CDR3 length: 16 residues. In germline, CDR1 is SGHAT, CDR2 FQNNGV. For the CDR3, the DNA is TGTGCCAGCAGCTTCCGACAGACCACTAGCACAGATACGCAGTATTTT. It codes for CASSFRQTTSTDTQYF.

This clonotype has a count of ten or more. V gene TRBV5-1 combines with J gene TRBJ2-3; tentatively, D is TRBD2 (5 bases). V lost 0 bases, J lost 0 bases, and 8 bases lay in between. The CDR3 consists of 15 residues. Germline CDR1 and CDR2: SGHRS and YFSETQ. The CDR3 reads CASSLEDLSTDTQYF. The CDR3 region has the DNA TGCGCCAGCAGCTTGGAGGACTTGAGCACAGATACGCAGTATTTT. The variable domain in full, with the rest retrieved from reference TRBV5-1 and TRBJ2-3, is KAGVTQTPRYLIKTRGQQVTLSCSPISGHRSVSWYQQTPGQGLQFLFEYFSETQRNKGNFPGRFSGRQFSNSRSEMNVSTLELGDSALYLCASSLEDLSTDTQYFGPGTRLTVL.

This clonotype came up a few times. This rearrangement joins TRBV7-9 to TRBJ2-7; D gene uncertain. Trimming shortened V by 2 bases and J by 10 bases, and 12 bases separated the two germline ends. Germline loops: CDR1 SEHNR, CDR2 FQNEAQ (reference sequence). CDR3 size: 12 residues. The CDR3 loop is CASSLTNGIQYF. DNA for the CDR3: TGTGCCAGCAGCTTAACAAACGGAATTCAGTACTTC.

The chain joins TRBV18 to TRBJ1-4; 7 bases agree with TRBD1. Germline CDR1 and CDR2: KGHSH and LQKENI. The V segment lost 2 bases and the J segment 3 bases; nucleotides outside the gene matches: 6. This CDR3 contains 16 residues. The CDR3 spells CASSPFSGQSNEKLFF. In nucleotides, the CDR3 is TGTGCCAGCTCACCATTCTCGGGACAGTCTAATGAAAAACTGTTTTTT.